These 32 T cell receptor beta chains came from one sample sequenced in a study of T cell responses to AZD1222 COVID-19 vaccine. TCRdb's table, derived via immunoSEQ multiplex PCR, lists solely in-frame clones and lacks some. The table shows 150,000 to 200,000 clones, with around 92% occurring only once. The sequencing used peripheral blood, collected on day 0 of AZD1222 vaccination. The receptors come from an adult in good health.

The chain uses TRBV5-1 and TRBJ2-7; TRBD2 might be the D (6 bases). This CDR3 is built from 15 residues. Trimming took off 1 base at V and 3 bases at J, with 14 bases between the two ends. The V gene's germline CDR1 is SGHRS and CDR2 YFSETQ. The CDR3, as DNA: TGCGCCAGCAGCTTGTCTGGCGGGACCTTCTACGAGCAGTACTTC. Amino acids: CASSLSGGTFYEQYF.

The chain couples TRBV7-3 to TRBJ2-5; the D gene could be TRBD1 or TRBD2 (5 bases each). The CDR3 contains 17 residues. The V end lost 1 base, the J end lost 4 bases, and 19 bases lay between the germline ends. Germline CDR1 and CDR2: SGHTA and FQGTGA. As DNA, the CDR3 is TGTGCCAGCAGCTTAAGGGACCGGGGAGATGGAAGAGAGACCCAGTACTTC. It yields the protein CASSLRDRGDGRETQYF.

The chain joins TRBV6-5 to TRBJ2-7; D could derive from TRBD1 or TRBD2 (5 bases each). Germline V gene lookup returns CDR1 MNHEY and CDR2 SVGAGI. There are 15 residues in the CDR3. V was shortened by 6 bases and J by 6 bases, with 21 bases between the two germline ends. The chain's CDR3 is CASSSGAPGVSEQYF. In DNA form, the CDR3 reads TGTGCCAGCAGCTCCGGGGCCCCCGGCGTCTCCGAGCAGTACTTC.

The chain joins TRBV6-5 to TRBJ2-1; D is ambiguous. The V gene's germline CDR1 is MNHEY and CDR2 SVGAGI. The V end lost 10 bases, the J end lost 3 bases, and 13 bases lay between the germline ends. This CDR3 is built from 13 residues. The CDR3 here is CAIQEGFYNEQFF. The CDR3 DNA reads TGTGCCATCCAAGAAGGTTTCTACAATGAGCAGTTCTTC.

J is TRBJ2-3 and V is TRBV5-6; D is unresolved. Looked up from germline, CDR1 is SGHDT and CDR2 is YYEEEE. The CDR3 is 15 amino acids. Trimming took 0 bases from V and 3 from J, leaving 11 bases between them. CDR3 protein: CASSLDSGRTDTQYF. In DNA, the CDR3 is TGTGCCAGCAGCTTGGACAGTGGCCGTACAGATACGCAGTATTTT.

Written as DNA, the CDR3 is TGCGCCAGCAGCACGGGACAGGGTGGAGTTTCGTTCTTC. Translated, it gives CASSTGQGGVSFF. V is TRBV5-1 and J is TRBJ2-1; TRBD1 matches at 9 bases. CDR3 length equals 13 residues. Trimming took 4 bases from V and 15 from J; bases not matched to a gene: 11. CDR1 is SGHRS and CDR2 is YFSETQ in the germline V gene.

The CDR3 DNA is TGTGCCAGCTCGGGATGGCGGAACGAGCAGTACTTC. It codes for CASSGWRNEQYF. The chain employs TRBV6-5 and TRBJ2-7, with D possibly matching TRBD2 (5 bases). CDR3 length: 12 residues. V shed 8 bases and J shed 5 bases, with 13 bases lying between them. From germline, CDR1 is MNHEY and CDR2 SVGAGI.

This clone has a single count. CDR3 amino acids: CASSLPAGRTGYTF. CDR3 sequence (DNA): TGTGCCAGCAGCTTGCCCGCTGGCCGAACTGGCTACACCTTC. This chain joins TRBV5-6 and TRBJ1-2; D is unclear. V was trimmed by 1 base and J by 7 bases, leaving 14 bases between them. Looked up from germline, CDR1 is SGHDT and CDR2 is YYEEEE. CDR3 size: 14 residues. The full variable domain, in which reference TRBV5-6 and TRBJ1-2 provide the parts outside the CDR3, is DAGVTQSPTHLIKTRGQQVTLRCSPKSGHDTVSWYQQALGQGPQFIFQYYEEEERQRGNFPDRFSGHQFPNYSSELNVNALLLGDSALYLCASSLPAGRTGYTFGSGTRLTVV.

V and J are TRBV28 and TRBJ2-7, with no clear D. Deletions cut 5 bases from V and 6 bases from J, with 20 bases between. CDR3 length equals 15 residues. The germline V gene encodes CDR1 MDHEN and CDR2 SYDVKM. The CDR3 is CASSLLMWAATEQYF. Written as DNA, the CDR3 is TGTGCCAGCAGTCTGTTAATGTGGGCCGCTACCGAGCAGTACTTC.

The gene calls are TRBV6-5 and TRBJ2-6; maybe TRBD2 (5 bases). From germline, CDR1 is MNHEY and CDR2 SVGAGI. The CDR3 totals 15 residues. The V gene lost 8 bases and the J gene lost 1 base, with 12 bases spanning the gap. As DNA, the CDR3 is TGTGCCAGCCGGGGTCGGTCTTCTGGGGCCAACGTCCTGACTTTC. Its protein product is CASRGRSSGANVLTF.

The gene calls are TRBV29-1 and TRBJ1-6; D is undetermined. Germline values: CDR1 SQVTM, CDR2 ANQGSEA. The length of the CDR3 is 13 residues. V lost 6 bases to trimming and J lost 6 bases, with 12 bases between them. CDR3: CSVLPGPNSPLHF. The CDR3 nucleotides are TGCAGCGTCCTACCTGGGCCTAATTCACCCCTCCACTTT.

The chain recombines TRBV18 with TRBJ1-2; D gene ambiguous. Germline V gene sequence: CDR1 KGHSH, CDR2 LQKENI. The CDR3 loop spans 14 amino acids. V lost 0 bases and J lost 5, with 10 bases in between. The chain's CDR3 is CASSPPQRVYGYTF. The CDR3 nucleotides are TGTGCCAGCTCACCACCGCAGAGGGTATATGGCTACACCTTC.

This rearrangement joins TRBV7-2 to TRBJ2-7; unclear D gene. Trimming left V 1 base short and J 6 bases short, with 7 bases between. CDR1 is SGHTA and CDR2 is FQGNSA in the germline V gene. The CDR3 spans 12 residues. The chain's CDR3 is CASSLEVGEQYF. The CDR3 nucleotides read TGTGCCAGCAGCTTAGAGGTGGGCGAGCAGTACTTC.

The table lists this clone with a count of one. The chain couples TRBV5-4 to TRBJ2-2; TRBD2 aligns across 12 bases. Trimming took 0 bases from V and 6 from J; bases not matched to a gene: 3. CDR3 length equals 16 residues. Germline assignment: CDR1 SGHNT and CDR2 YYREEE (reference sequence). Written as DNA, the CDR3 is TGTGCCAGCAGCTTGGGGCTAGCGGGAGGGGCCGGGGAGCTGTTTTTT. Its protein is CASSLGLAGGAGELFF.

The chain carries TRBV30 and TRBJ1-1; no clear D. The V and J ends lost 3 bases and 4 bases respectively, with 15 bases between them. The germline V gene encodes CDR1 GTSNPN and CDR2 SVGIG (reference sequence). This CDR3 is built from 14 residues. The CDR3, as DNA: TGTGCCTGGAGAACAACACCGTTGGGCACTGAAGCTTTCTTT. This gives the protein CAWRTTPLGTEAFF.

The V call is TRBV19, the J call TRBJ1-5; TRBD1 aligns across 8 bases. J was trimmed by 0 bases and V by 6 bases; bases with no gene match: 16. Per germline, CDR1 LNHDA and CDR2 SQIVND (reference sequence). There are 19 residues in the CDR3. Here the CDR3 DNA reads TGTGCCAGTAGCCTAATACGGGGACAGGCTCTTTATAGCAATCAGCCCCAGCATTTT. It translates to CASSLIRGQALYSNQPQHF.

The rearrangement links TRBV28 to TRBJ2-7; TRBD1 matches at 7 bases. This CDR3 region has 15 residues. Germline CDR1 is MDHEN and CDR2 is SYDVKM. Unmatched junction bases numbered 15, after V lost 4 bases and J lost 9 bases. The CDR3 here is CASSSRFNGQVVQYF. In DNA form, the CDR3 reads TGTGCCAGCAGTTCCCGTTTTAATGGACAGGTGGTGCAGTACTTC. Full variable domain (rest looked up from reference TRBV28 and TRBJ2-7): DVKVTQSSRYLVKRTGEKVFLECVQDMDHENMFWYRQDPGLGLRLIYFSYDVKMKEKGDIPEGYSVSREKKERFSLILESASTNQTSMYLCASSSRFNGQVVQYFGPGTRLTVT.

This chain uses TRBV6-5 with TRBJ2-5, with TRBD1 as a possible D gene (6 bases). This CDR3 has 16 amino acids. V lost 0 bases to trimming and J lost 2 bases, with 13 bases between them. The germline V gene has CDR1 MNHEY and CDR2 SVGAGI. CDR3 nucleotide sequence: TGTGCCAGCAGTTACTCGATCGGTAGGGGGCAAGAGACCCAGTACTTC. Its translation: CASSYSIGRGQETQYF.

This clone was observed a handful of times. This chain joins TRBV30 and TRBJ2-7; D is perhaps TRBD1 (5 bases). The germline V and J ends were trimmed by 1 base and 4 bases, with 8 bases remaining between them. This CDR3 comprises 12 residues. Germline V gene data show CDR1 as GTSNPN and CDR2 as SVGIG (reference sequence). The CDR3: CAWSAGQYEQYF. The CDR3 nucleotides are TGTGCCTGGAGTGCAGGGCAGTACGAGCAGTACTTC. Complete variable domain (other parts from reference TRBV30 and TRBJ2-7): SQTIHQWPATLVQPVGSPLSLECTVEGTSNPNLYWYRQAAGRGLQLLFYSVGIGQISSEVPQNLSASRPQDRQFILSSKKLLLSDSGFYLCAWSAGQYEQYFGPGTRLTVT.

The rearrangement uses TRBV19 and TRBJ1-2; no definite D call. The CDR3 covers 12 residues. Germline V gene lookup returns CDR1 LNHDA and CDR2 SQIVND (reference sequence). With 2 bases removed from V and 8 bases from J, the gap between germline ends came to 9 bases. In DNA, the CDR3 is TGTGCCAGTAGTATAAAGATGGGCGGCTACACCTTC. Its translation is CASSIKMGGYTF.

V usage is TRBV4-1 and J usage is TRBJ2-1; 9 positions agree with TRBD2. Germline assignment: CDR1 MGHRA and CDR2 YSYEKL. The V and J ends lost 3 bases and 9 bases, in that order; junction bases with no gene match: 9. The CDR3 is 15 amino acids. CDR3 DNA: TGCGCCAGCAGCCATCCTGGACTAGCGACGGGTGAGCAGTTCTTC. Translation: CASSHPGLATGEQFF.

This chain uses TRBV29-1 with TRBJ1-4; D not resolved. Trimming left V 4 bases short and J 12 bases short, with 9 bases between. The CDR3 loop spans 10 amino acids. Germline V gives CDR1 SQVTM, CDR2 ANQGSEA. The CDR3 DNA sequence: TGCAGCGTTGGGCAGGAGGAACTGTTTTTT. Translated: CSVGQEELFF. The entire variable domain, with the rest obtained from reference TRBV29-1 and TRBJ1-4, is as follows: SAVISQKPSRDICQRGTSLTIQCQVDSQVTMMFWYRQQPGQSLTLIATANQGSEATYESGFVIDKFPISRPNLTFSTLTVSNMSPEDSSIYLCSVGQEELFFGSGTQLSVL.

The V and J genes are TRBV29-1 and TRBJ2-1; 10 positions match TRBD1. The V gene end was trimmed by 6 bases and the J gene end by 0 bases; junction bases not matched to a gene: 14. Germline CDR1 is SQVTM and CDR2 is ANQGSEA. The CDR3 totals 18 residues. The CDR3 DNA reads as TGCAGCGTCGCTTTGGGACAGGGGTCCTCGCTCTCCTACAATGAGCAGTTCTTC. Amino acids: CSVALGQGSSLSYNEQFF.

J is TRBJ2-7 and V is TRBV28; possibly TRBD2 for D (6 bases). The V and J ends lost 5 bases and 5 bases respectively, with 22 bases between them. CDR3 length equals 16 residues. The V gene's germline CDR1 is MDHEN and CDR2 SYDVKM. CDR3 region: CASSTPWRGGKNEQYF. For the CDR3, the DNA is TGTGCCAGCAGTACGCCCTGGCGGGGTGGGAAGAACGAGCAGTACTTC.

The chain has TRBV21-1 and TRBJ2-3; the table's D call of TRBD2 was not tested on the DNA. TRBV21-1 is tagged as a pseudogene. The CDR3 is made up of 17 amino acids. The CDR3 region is CASSKVRGPLFTDTQYF. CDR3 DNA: TGTGCCAGCAGCAAAGTAAGAGGGCCCCTCTTCACAGATACGCAGTATTTT.

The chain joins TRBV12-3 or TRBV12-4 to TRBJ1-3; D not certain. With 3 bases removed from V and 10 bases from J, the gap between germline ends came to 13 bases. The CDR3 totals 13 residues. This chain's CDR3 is CASSFDPNFTIYF. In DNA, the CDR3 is TGTGCCAGCAGTTTTGACCCGAATTTTACCATATATTTT.

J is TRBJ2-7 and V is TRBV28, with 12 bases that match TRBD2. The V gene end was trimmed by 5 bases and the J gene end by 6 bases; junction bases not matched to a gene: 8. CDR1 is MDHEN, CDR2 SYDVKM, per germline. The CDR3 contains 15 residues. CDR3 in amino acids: CASSPASGRVSEQYF. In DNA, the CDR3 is TGTGCCAGCAGTCCCGCTAGCGGGAGGGTTTCCGAGCAGTACTTC.

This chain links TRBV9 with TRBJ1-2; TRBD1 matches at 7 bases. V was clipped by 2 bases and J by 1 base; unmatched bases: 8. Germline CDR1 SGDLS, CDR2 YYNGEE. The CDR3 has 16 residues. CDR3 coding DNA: TGTGCCAGCAGCGTGAGGGAGGGGACAGTTAACTATGGCTACACCTTC. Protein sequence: CASSVREGTVNYGYTF.

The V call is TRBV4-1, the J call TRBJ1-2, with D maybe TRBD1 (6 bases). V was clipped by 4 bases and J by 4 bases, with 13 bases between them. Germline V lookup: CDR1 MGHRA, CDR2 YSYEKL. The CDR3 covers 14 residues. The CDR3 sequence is CASSPEQGPYGYTF. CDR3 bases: TGCGCCAGCAGCCCTGAACAGGGCCCCTATGGCTACACCTTC.

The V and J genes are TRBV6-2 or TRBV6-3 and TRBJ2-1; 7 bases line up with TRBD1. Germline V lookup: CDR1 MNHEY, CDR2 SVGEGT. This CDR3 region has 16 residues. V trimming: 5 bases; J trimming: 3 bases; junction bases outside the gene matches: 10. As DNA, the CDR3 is TGTGCCAGCAGTACTCGGACAGGTTTCAACTACAATGAGCAGTTCTTC. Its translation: CASSTRTGFNYNEQFF.

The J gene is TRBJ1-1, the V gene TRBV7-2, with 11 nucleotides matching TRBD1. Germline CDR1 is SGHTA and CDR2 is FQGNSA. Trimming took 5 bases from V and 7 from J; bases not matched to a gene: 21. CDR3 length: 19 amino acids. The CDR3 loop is CASSPGPYRRDRGTLEAFF. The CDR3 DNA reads TGTGCCAGCAGCCCCGGACCTTACCGGAGGGACAGGGGGACCCTTGAAGCTTTCTTT. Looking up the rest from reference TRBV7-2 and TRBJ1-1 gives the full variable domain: GAGVSQSPSNKVTEKGKDVELRCDPISGHTALYWYRQSLGQGLEFLIYFQGNSAPDKSGLPSDRFSAERTGGSVSTLTIQRTQQEDSAVYLCASSPGPYRRDRGTLEAFFGQGTRLTVV.

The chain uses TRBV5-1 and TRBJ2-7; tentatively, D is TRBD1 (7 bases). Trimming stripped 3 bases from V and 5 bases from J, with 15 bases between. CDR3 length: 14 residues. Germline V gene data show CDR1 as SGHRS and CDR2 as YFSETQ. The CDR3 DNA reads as TGCGCCAGCAGCTCTCGACAGGGAGGTAACGAGCAGTACTTC. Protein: CASSSRQGGNEQYF.